This entry is about one TCR beta chain. Trimming shortened V by 6 bases and J by 2 bases, and 13 bases separated the two germline ends. The CDR3 contains 14 residues. Germline values: CDR1 MNHEY, CDR2 SVGAGI. Clones were sequenced by immunoSEQ multiplex PCR, and TCRdb holds only the in-frame ones, with some missing. The sample yields about 47,000 clones, roughly 85% seen once. The source of the sample is a study of OX40 agonist ivuxolimab in advanced cancers. Study context: Patients received ivuxolimab, an intravenous treatment, every 2 weeks at 0.01 to 10 mg/kg. One hepatocellular carcinoma and a couple of cutaneous melanoma patients partially responded.

This sequence joins TRBV6-5 and TRBJ2-5; D remains unclear. This clonotype originated in an adult with an advanced solid tumor such as melanoma, head and neck, liver or kidney cancer. The sequenced sample was CD4+ or CD8+ T cells sorted from blood, obtained in a trial of the OX40 agonist ivuxolimab. CDR3 residues: CASRIGPSQETQYF. CDR3 coding DNA: TGTGCCAGCAGAATAGGACCTTCGCAAGAGACCCAGTACTTC.